This TCR beta chain stems from a study of graft-versus-host responses after intestinal transplantation. The germline CDR1 and CDR2 sequences are LGHNA and YSLEER. The length of the CDR3 is 15 residues. V dropped 0 bases and J dropped 6 bases, with 14 bases sitting between them. This clone was found a few times. As yet, its antigen is unknown. TCRdb keeps only in-frame clones here, not all; method: immunoSEQ multiplex PCR. This table has some 15,000 clones, roughly three fifths appearing once. Study-level points and caveats: Detected in recipient marrow were GvH clones, some of which were first observed in ileum or blood.

The authors processed graft tissue to release intraepithelial and lamina propria lymphocytes. The V call is TRBV4-3, the J call TRBJ1-1; a weak D match, TRBD1 (5 bases). The starting material was ileum tissue, obtained 524 days after transplant. The sequence was collected from a human patient who received an intestinal transplant, so some T cells may come from the graft donor. The CDR3 coding sequence is TGCGCCAGCAGCCAAGATCGGGGGACCTATTCTGAAGCTTTCTTT. Translation: CASSQDRGTYSEAFF.